Following are 22 T cell receptor beta chains from one sample sequenced in a study of sequential checkpoint blockade in melanoma. Described treatment: randomized to nivolumab then ipilimumab (arm A) or the reverse (arm B). Some clones are missing from TCRdb's copy, which holds only in-frame ones; the method was immunoSEQ multiplex PCR. The table shows 10,000 to 11,000 clones, with roughly three fifths occurring only once. The material was CD8+ T cells sorted from blood (inferred from file names), obtained from a patient given nivolumab and ipilimumab in sequence. The receptors shown here come from a human donor with melanoma.

This clone was seen only a few times. This chain uses TRBV11-2 with TRBJ2-7, with 9 bases aligning to TRBD2. There are 17 residues in the CDR3. The V gene's germline CDR1 is SGHAT and CDR2 FQNNGV. The J segment lost 6 bases and the V segment lost 0 bases, leaving 12 bases of the junction unmatched. The CDR3 loop reads CASSLDPRLAVASEQYF. The CDR3 DNA is TGTGCCAGCAGCTTAGATCCCCGACTAGCGGTTGCTTCCGAGCAGTACTTC.

In this sample, this clone turned up once. This sequence joins TRBV6-5 and TRBJ1-5; D not resolved. The germline V gene encodes CDR1 MNHEY and CDR2 SVGAGI. V lost 3 bases and J 3 bases, leaving 6 bases between the germline ends. The CDR3 length is 13 residues. CDR3 nucleotides: TGTGCCAGCAGTTATCGTCTCAATCAGCCCCAGCATTTT. It translates to CASSYRLNQPQHF.

The V and J genes are TRBV5-4 and TRBJ2-1; no definite D call. Germline values: CDR1 SGHNT, CDR2 YYREEE (reference sequence). The length of the CDR3 is 13 residues. Trimming left V 2 bases short and J 11 bases short, with 14 bases between. The CDR3 sequence is CASSLALENKQFF. The CDR3 coding sequence is TGTGCCAGCAGCTTAGCCTTAGAGAATAAGCAGTTCTTC.

This sequence joins TRBV7-2 and TRBJ2-1, with 9 positions matching TRBD2. Per germline, CDR1 SGHTA and CDR2 FQGNSA. There are 19 residues in the CDR3. V trimming: 3 bases; J trimming: 3 bases; junction bases outside the gene matches: 15. The CDR3 sequence is CASSFGTSILAGGYNEQFF. The DNA for the CDR3 is TGTGCCAGCAGCTTCGGGACCTCGATACTAGCGGGCGGCTACAATGAGCAGTTCTTC.

The chain joins TRBV19 to TRBJ1-1; 10 bases are a match to TRBD1. CDR3 length: 17 residues. After removal of 7 bases from V and 4 bases from J, the junction contained 15 bases not matched to a gene. Germline V gene lookup returns CDR1 LNHDA and CDR2 SQIVND (reference sequence). CDR3 coding DNA: TGTGCCAGTACCCTGACAGGGGGCGCGAGATCTGTCACTGAAGCTTTCTTT. This codes for CASTLTGGARSVTEAFF.

This clone was recorded a few times. The chain has TRBV18 and TRBJ2-7; 12 bases fit TRBD2. This CDR3 spans 18 amino acids. Germline V gene data show CDR1 as KGHSH and CDR2 as LQKENI. With V trimmed by 2 bases and J by 7 bases, 15 bases remained unmatched. This chain's CDR3 is CASSPLRTSGNPIGEQYF. The CDR3 region has the DNA TGTGCCAGCTCACCATTAAGGACTAGCGGGAACCCTATCGGGGAGCAGTACTTC.

This clone showed up just a few times. CDR3 DNA sequence: TGCGCCAGCAGTTTGGACAGGGGTAACACAGATACGCAGTATTTT. Amino acids: CASSLDRGNTDTQYF. This chain links TRBV10-1 with TRBJ2-3; 9 positions match TRBD1. Germline trimming cut 5 bases from V and 2 bases from J; bases unmatched to any gene: 5. The CDR3 has 15 amino acids. The germline V gene encodes CDR1 WNHNN and CDR2 SYGVQD (reference sequence).

V is TRBV30 and J is TRBJ1-1; D possibly corresponds to TRBD1 (6 bases). The CDR3 contains 14 residues. V lost 1 base and J lost 5, with 14 bases in between. Germline-derived CDR1 and CDR2 are GTSNPN and SVGIG (reference sequence). The CDR3 DNA follows: TGTGCCTGGAGTGCCTTGGGGGCGAAAACTGAAGCTTTCTTT. Its translation is CAWSALGAKTEAFF.

This sequence joins TRBV19 and TRBJ1-5, with 10 nucleotides matching TRBD1. Looked up from germline, CDR1 is LNHDA and CDR2 is SQIVND (reference sequence). CDR3 length: 16 amino acids. Unmatched junction bases numbered 8, after V lost 7 bases and J lost 2 bases. CDR3 coding DNA: TGTGCCAGTACATTGACAGGGGGCGCAGGCAATCAGCCCCAGCATTTT. This translates into CASTLTGGAGNQPQHF.

The chain combines TRBV19 with TRBJ1-5; D possibly corresponds to TRBD1 (6 bases). Germline loops: CDR1 LNHDA, CDR2 SQIVND (reference sequence). Trimming cost V 3 bases and J 0 bases, with 18 bases left between them. The CDR3 is made up of 18 amino acids. This chain's CDR3 is CASSMYRRGEYSNQPQHF. CDR3 nucleotides: TGTGCCAGTAGTATGTACCGCAGGGGTGAGTATAGCAATCAGCCCCAGCATTTT. Full variable domain (rest looked up from reference TRBV19 and TRBJ1-5): DGGITQSPKYLFRKEGQNVTLSCEQNLNHDAMYWYRQDPGQGLRLIYYSQIVNDFQKGDIAEGYSVSREKKESFPLTVTSAQKNPTAFYLCASSMYRRGEYSNQPQHFGDGTRLSIL.

This clone showed up just a few times. The chain couples TRBV7-6 to TRBJ1-3; 8 nucleotides match TRBD1. This CDR3 has 16 amino acids. Germline CDR1 and CDR2: SGHVS and FNYEAQ. Trimming removed 5 bases from V and 4 bases from J; junction bases left unmatched: 10. The CDR3 is CASSRWTGNAGNTIYF. Written as DNA, the CDR3 is TGTGCCAGCAGCCGTTGGACAGGGAATGCCGGAAACACCATATATTTT.

This clone was observed a single time. The V gene is TRBV4-3, the J gene TRBJ2-2; D uncertain. The length of the CDR3 is 17 residues. The ends were cut back, 1 base at V and 0 bases at J, with 12 bases in the middle. Germline V gene lookup returns CDR1 LGHNA and CDR2 YSLEER. In DNA form, the CDR3 reads TGCGCCAGCAGCCAAGTCTCAGTTCTTTCGAACACCGGGGAGCTGTTTTTT. Translated: CASSQVSVLSNTGELFF.

The rearrangement uses TRBV19 and TRBJ2-2; tentatively, D is TRBD2 (6 bases). Between the trimmed V and J ends, which lost 4 bases and 1 base, there was a span of 13 bases. The CDR3 sequence is 16 residues long. The germline gives CDR1 LNHDA, CDR2 SQIVND (reference sequence). The CDR3, as DNA: TGTGCCAGTAGTACATGGGGGGTAGAGAACACCGGGGAGCTGTTTTTT. Amino acids: CASSTWGVENTGELFF.

The V and J genes are TRBV4-1 and TRBJ1-5, with D hard to call. CDR3 size: 13 residues. Germline CDR1 and CDR2: MGHRA and YSYEKL. V gave up 1 base and J gave up 4 bases, with 5 bases separating them. CDR3 region: CASSQGLNQPQHF. CDR3 DNA sequence: TGCGCCAGCAGCCAAGGTCTGAATCAGCCCCAGCATTTT.

The CDR3 protein is CASSPAGQGTEAFF. CDR3 in DNA: TGTGCCAGCAGCCCTGCGGGACAGGGGACTGAAGCTTTCTTT. This sequence joins TRBV11-2 and TRBJ1-1, with 10 bases identical to TRBD1. CDR3 size: 14 residues. The V gene end was trimmed by 5 bases and the J gene end by 5 bases; junction bases not matched to a gene: 5. The germline V gene has CDR1 SGHAT and CDR2 FQNNGV.

This chain uses TRBV11-3 with TRBJ2-7; TRBD1 is a possible D gene (6 bases). V dropped 1 base and J dropped 2 bases, with 15 bases sitting between them. CDR1 and CDR2 (germline): SGHNT, YENEEA. This CDR3 contains 16 residues. CDR3 residues: CASSLGRAGVTYEQYF. CDR3 DNA sequence: TGTGCCAGCAGCTTAGGAAGAGCAGGGGTCACCTACGAGCAGTACTTC.

The V and J genes are TRBV5-1 and TRBJ2-1; D not resolved. CDR1 is SGHRS, CDR2 YFSETQ, per germline. V shed 0 bases and J shed 0 bases, with 7 bases lying between them. The CDR3 is made up of 15 amino acids. The CDR3 DNA sequence: TGCGCCAGCAGCTTGGCCCTCAGCTCCTACAATGAGCAGTTCTTC. As protein: CASSLALSSYNEQFF.

V gene TRBV27 combines with J gene TRBJ1-2; D is perhaps TRBD1 (6 bases). The CDR3 runs 15 residues. Trimming took 6 bases from V and 3 from J, leaving 17 bases between them. The germline V gene encodes CDR1 MNHEY and CDR2 SMNVEV (reference sequence). The CDR3, as DNA: TGTGCCAGCAGCCCTACAGGGATGGTGGACTATGGCTACACCTTC. Amino acid sequence: CASSPTGMVDYGYTF.

This chain joins TRBV19 and TRBJ1-1, with a possible D match to TRBD1 (6 bases). Trimming removed 9 bases from V and 3 bases from J, with 14 bases in between. The CDR3 sequence is 13 residues long. Germline V CDR1 and CDR2: LNHDA, SQIVND (reference sequence). CDR3 bases: TGTGCCAGCAGTTTAGGGGGGCACACTGAAGCTTTCTTT. This encodes CASSLGGHTEAFF.

This rearrangement joins TRBV14 to TRBJ2-3, with D possibly TRBD2 on 6 matching bases. Germline V gene data show CDR1 as SGHDN and CDR2 as FVKESK. CDR3 length: 21 residues. Trimming left V 0 bases short and J 3 bases short, with 28 bases between. The CDR3 loop reads CASSQDILRAGARRETDTQYF. The CDR3 coding sequence is TGTGCCAGCAGCCAAGATATCCTCCGTGCAGGTGCCCGGAGGGAAACAGATACGCAGTATTTT.

This sequence joins TRBV18 and TRBJ1-1, with TRBD1 matching over 7 bases. Germline CDR1 KGHSH, CDR2 LQKENI. This CDR3 has 14 amino acids. With 6 bases clipped from V and 5 bases from J, the junction kept 9 bases outside the gene matches. The CDR3 loop reads CASSPSGGKTEAFF. DNA of the CDR3: TGTGCCAGCTCCCCTTCAGGGGGGAAAACTGAAGCTTTCTTT.

The genes are TRBV19 and TRBJ2-7, with 7 bases matching TRBD1. The CDR3 consists of 15 residues. Germline V gene data show CDR1 as LNHDA and CDR2 as SQIVND (reference sequence). Losses at the gene ends were 5 bases for V and 0 bases for J; bases not matched to a gene: 7. The CDR3 sequence: CASSPTGQFSYEQYF. The CDR3 coding sequence is TGTGCCAGTAGTCCCACGGGACAGTTCTCCTACGAGCAGTACTTC.